The rows below give T cell receptor beta chains drawn from one sample of a study of T cell responses to AZD1222 COVID-19 vaccine. The table came from immunoSEQ multiplex PCR; TCRdb's copy has only in-frame clones and leaves some out. The sample yields fewer than 150,000 clones, about 80% seen once. This specimen was peripheral blood, taken on day 0 of AZD1222 vaccination. These receptors originate from an adult in good health. Both conserved end residues are trimmed from each CDR3. Each record gives: clone size, D gene, J gene, V gene, CDR3 protein. The D gene is left open where the match is weak. Clone size is given for some rows only: seen once, a few or many times, or a class if the clone is expanded.

clone size: few; D gene: .; J gene: TRBJ1-2; V gene: TRBV6-5; CDR3 protein: ASSPGQGRYT
clone size: .; D gene: .; J gene: TRBJ1-5; V gene: TRBV28; CDR3 protein: ASSLGGGSRHQPQH
clone size: .; D gene: .; J gene: TRBJ2-2; V gene: TRBV7-9; CDR3 protein: ASSPSVYTGELF
clone size: few; D gene: TRBD1; J gene: TRBJ1-1; V gene: TRBV4-1; CDR3 protein: ASSQGYRGTEAF
clone size: .; D gene: .; J gene: TRBJ1-5; V gene: TRBV7-2; CDR3 protein: ASGEGVSNQPQH
clone size: .; D gene: .; J gene: TRBJ1-5; V gene: TRBV7-2; CDR3 protein: ASSLTSSRSQPQH
clone size: .; D gene: .; J gene: TRBJ2-6; V gene: TRBV6-4; CDR3 protein: ASSDSGGGGANVLT
clone size: .; D gene: TRBD2; J gene: TRBJ2-5; V gene: TRBV7-7; CDR3 protein: ASSPGVAGVQETQY
clone size: .; D gene: .; J gene: TRBJ1-6; V gene: TRBV19; CDR3 protein: ASSMSSGTNSPLH
clone size: .; D gene: .; J gene: TRBJ1-4; V gene: TRBV9; CDR3 protein: ASSVGVSGYEKLF
clone size: .; D gene: .; J gene: TRBJ1-1; V gene: TRBV28; CDR3 protein: ASIEGGVLGPEAF
clone size: .; D gene: .; J gene: TRBJ2-1; V gene: TRBV11-2; CDR3 protein: ASSLIATEQF